This note documents a single T cell receptor (beta chain) sequence. Its cognate antigen is unknown. An even split of each subset's genomic DNA across several immunoSEQ plates was performed. Profiling relied on immunoSEQ multiplex PCR, and the TCRdb table lists in-frame clones only, not all of them. The table shows approximately 180,000 clones, with 90% to 95% occurring only once. The sample belongs to a study of shared clonotypes between healthy human individuals. Notes on the study in general: Around 5.4% of naive CD4 clonotypes were common to several donors. How much donors shared clonotypes was expected to be affected by sequencing depth. Naive subsets generally exceeded memory subsets in estimated richness.

Sequencing was done on a sample of naive CD4+ T cells sorted from blood. As to subset: CD45RA+ positively selected. This TCR was recovered from a woman in her 30s in good health.

CDR3 loop: CSVTGQPNEKLFF. CDR3 bases: TGCAGCGTGACGGGACAGCCTAATGAAAAACTGTTTTTT. The genes are TRBV29-1 and TRBJ1-4; 7 bases agree with TRBD1. The CDR3 extends over 13 amino acids. Germline V lookup: CDR1 SQVTM, CDR2 ANQGSEA. The trim removed 6 bases at V and 3 bases at J, leaving 4 bases unmatched.